Included here is one TCR beta chain sequence, with context. The CDR3 spans 14 residues. The germline gives CDR1 SNHLY, CDR2 FYNNEI. Trimming removed 4 bases from V and 7 bases from J, with 16 bases in between. The sample comes from a study of T cell changes during pregnancy in multiple sclerosis. The assay was immunoSEQ multiplex PCR, and TCRdb's table has in-frame clones only and misses some. The table shows about 25,000 clones, with around nine tenths occurring only once. The source was CD4+ T cells from peripheral blood mononuclear cells, collected in the second trimester of pregnancy. The V and J genes are TRBV2 and TRBJ1-2; D gene unclear. The clonotype was recovered from a female donor in good health, enrolled as a control in a pregnancy study. The CDR3 DNA is TGTGCCAGCAGTGGAAGTCCGGGATCGCTTGGCTACACCTTC. Translation gives CASSGSPGSLGYTF.